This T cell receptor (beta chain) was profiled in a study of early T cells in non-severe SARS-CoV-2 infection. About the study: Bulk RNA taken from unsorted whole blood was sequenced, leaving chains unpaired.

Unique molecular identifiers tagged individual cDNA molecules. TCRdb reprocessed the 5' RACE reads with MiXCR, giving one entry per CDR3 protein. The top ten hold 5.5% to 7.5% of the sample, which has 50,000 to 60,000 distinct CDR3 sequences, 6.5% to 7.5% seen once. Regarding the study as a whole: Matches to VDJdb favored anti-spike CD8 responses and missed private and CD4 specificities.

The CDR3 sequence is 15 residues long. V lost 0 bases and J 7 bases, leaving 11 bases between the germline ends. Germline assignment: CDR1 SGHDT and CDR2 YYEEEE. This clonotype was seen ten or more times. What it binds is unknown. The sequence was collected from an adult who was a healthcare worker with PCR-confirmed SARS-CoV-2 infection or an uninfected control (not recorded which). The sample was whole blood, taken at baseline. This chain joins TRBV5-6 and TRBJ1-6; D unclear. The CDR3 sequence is CASSLGPLDNSPLHF. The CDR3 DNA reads TGTGCCAGCAGCTTGGGTCCCCTTGACAATTCACCCCTCCACTTT.